Below, 15 T cell receptor beta chains from the same sample are listed, as sequenced in a study of beta chain features in type 1 diabetes. Study-wide findings and caveats: For Type 1 diabetes patients, all four CD4+ subsets carried TCRB CDR3s that were moderately but significantly shorter.

As every portion of the isolated RNA was reverse transcribed, the sequencing read expressed TCRB transcripts. The protocol was immunoSEQ multiplex PCR, while the TCRdb copy is restricted to in-frame clones and leaves out a portion. The table lists around 150,000 clones, roughly 60% of them singletons, with roughly 0.095% in the top ten. Their antigen targets remain unknown. Material for sequencing was naive CD4+ T cells from blood. These TCRs come from a man younger than 45 with type 1 diabetes.

J is TRBJ1-1 and V is TRBV9; TRBD1 might be the D (6 bases). The germline V gene encodes CDR1 SGDLS and CDR2 YYNGEE. V lost 5 bases and J lost 1, with 12 bases in between. CDR3 length: 14 amino acids. This chain's CDR3 is CASSDLRGNTEAFF. The CDR3 region has the DNA TGTGCCAGCAGTGACCTCAGGGGGAACACTGAAGCTTTCTTT.

In its sample, this clone was seen a few times. Other DNA sequences within the sample encode an identical CDR3. This chain joins TRBV7-9 and TRBJ2-3; tentative D call: TRBD1 (5 bases). The CDR3 is 14 amino acids. CDR1 is SEHNR and CDR2 is FQNEAQ in the germline V gene (reference sequence). Trimming shortened V by 1 base and J by 0 bases, and 5 bases separated the two germline ends. The CDR3 sequence is CASSLDRSTDTQYF. CDR3 coding DNA: TGTGCCAGCAGCTTAGACAGGAGCACAGATACGCAGTATTTT.

J is TRBJ1-2 and V is TRBV9; no clear D. The germline V and J ends were trimmed by 4 bases and 0 bases, with 10 bases remaining between them. CDR1 and CDR2 (germline): SGDLS, YYNGEE. This CDR3 region has 14 residues. CDR3 amino acids: CASSPPGANYGYTF. Written as DNA, the CDR3 is TGTGCCAGCAGCCCCCCTGGAGCTAACTATGGCTACACCTTC.

This chain uses TRBV30 with TRBJ2-7; possible D gene TRBD1, 5 bases. The CDR3 length is 11 residues. V was cut by 0 bases and J by 11 bases, with 11 bases left in between. CDR1 is GTSNPN and CDR2 is SVGIG in the germline V gene (reference sequence). In DNA, the CDR3 is TGTGCCTGGAGTGTAGGTCAGGGCGAGTACTTC. It translates to CAWSVGQGEYF.

In this sample, this clone turned up once. The chain is built from TRBV9 and TRBJ2-7; D gene unclear. Looked up from germline, CDR1 is SGDLS and CDR2 is YYNGEE. The CDR3 runs to 14 residues. Trimming took off 4 bases at V and 2 bases at J, with 13 bases between the two ends. This CDR3 is CASSPSPVTYEQYF. The CDR3 DNA is TGTGCCAGCAGCCCCAGTCCTGTTACCTACGAGCAGTACTTC.

The chain employs TRBV5-4 and TRBJ2-7, with D hard to call. This CDR3 comprises 16 residues. Germline V gene sequence: CDR1 SGHNT, CDR2 YYREEE (reference sequence). Trimming pared 4 bases from V and 3 bases from J, leaving 20 bases between. This CDR3 reads CASSPGPLNKFYEQYF. The CDR3, as DNA: TGTGCCAGCAGCCCCGGGCCCCTAAACAAGTTCTACGAGCAGTACTTC. Filled out from reference TRBV5-4 and TRBJ2-7, the complete variable domain reads ETGVTQSPTHLIKTRGQQVTLRCSSQSGHNTVSWYQQALGQGPQFIFQYYREEENGRGNFPPRFSGLQFPNYSSELNVNALELDDSALYLCASSPGPLNKFYEQYFGPGTRLTVT.

In this sample, this clone turned up a few times. V usage is TRBV11-2 and J usage is TRBJ2-5; 9 bases line up with TRBD1. In germline, CDR1 is SGHAT, CDR2 FQNNGV. V was clipped by 5 bases and J by 5 bases; unmatched bases: 9. CDR3 length equals 15 residues. The CDR3 loop is CASSQRGQGYETQYF. The CDR3 nucleotides read TGTGCCAGCAGCCAGCGAGGACAGGGGTACGAGACCCAGTACTTC.

The chain combines TRBV25-1 with TRBJ2-7, with 9 nucleotides matching TRBD1. The CDR3 is 16 residues long. V was clipped by 3 bases and J by 3 bases; unmatched bases: 9. Germline loops: CDR1 MGHDK, CDR2 SYGVNS. CDR3: CASSESPGQGRYEQYF. As DNA, the CDR3 is TGTGCCAGCAGTGAGTCCCCGGGACAGGGCCGCTACGAGCAGTACTTC.

The chain links TRBV9 to TRBJ2-7; 7 nucleotides line up with TRBD1. Germline-derived CDR1 and CDR2 are SGDLS and YYNGEE. There are 14 residues in the CDR3. Trimming at V came to 0 bases and at J to 3 bases, leaving 3 bases not matched to a gene. For the CDR3, the DNA is TGTGCCAGCAGCGTAGGACAGGGTGGCTACGAGCAGTACTTC. It translates to CASSVGQGGYEQYF.

The chain uses TRBV7-6 and TRBJ2-1; D may be TRBD1 or TRBD2 (6 bases each). This CDR3 is 12 amino acids long. Germline-derived CDR1 and CDR2 are SGHVS and FNYEAQ. Trimming stripped 5 bases from V and 8 bases from J, with 10 bases between. Here the CDR3 reads CASSLRGDEQFF. DNA for the CDR3: TGTGCCAGCAGCCTAAGGGGGGATGAGCAGTTCTTC.

This chain connects TRBV30 to TRBJ2-2; 11 positions agree with TRBD2. This CDR3 is built from 14 residues. Looked up from germline, CDR1 is GTSNPN and CDR2 is SVGIG (reference sequence). V shed 7 bases and J 4 bases; nucleotides not matched to a gene: 5. The CDR3 loop is CASRLAGPTGELFF. The CDR3 region has the DNA TGTGCCTCCCGACTAGCGGGGCCCACCGGGGAGCTGTTTTTT.

V is TRBV9 and J is TRBJ2-1, with D unresolved. CDR1 is SGDLS and CDR2 is YYNGEE in the germline V gene. V was shortened by 0 bases and J by 2 bases, with 12 bases between the two germline ends. The CDR3 has 16 residues. CDR3: CASSVGQLGTYNEQFF. The CDR3 DNA reads TGTGCCAGCAGCGTAGGTCAGCTCGGCACCTACAATGAGCAGTTCTTC.

V usage is TRBV7-8 and J usage is TRBJ2-7; D is possibly TRBD1 (5 bases). CDR1 SGHVS and CDR2 FQNEAQ come from the germline V gene. The CDR3 extends over 14 amino acids. V lost 5 bases, J lost 2 bases, and 13 bases lay in between. The CDR3 protein is CASSPPKGTYEQYF. In DNA, the CDR3 is TGTGCCAGCAGCCCTCCAAAGGGGACCTACGAGCAGTACTTC. The whole variable domain, filled in from reference TRBV7-8 and TRBJ2-7, reads GAGVSQSPRYKVAKRGQDVALRCDPISGHVSLFWYQQALGQGPEFLTYFQNEAQLDKSGLPSDRFFAERPEGSVSTLKIQRTQQEDSAVYLCASSPPKGTYEQYFGPGTRLTVT.

The chain uses TRBV27 and TRBJ2-7, with D tentatively TRBD2 (6 bases). The V and J ends lost 5 bases and 2 bases respectively, with 16 bases between them. CDR3 length: 15 amino acids. Germline CDR1 reads MNHEY; CDR2 reads SMNVEV (reference sequence). CDR3 coding DNA: TGTGCCAGCAGTCCCCTCCTAGCGACTCCCTACGAGCAGTACTTC. Its protein is CASSPLLATPYEQYF.

V is TRBV7-2 and J is TRBJ2-3; 8 positions agree with TRBD2. Germline CDR1 is SGHTA and CDR2 is FQGNSA. CDR3 length equals 15 residues. Trimming removed 4 bases from V and 1 base from J; junction bases left unmatched: 4. CDR3 sequence: CASSSPAGGTDTQYF. CDR3 DNA sequence: TGTGCCAGCAGCTCACCAGCGGGGGGCACAGATACGCAGTATTTT.